This T cell receptor (beta chain) was observed in a study of blood T cell repertoires in COVID-19. In the study overall: Sample material is recorded as cDNA or gDNA derived from T cells, B-cell-depleted T cells, or PBMCs.

TCRdb's copy holds only in-frame clones and misses some; the assay was immunoSEQ multiplex PCR. The sample contains some 400,000 clones, just under 90% of which appear only once. Either two negative PCRs, clearance, or symptom resolution qualified Cohort 3 donors as recovered. This clone occurred a few times. Per the germline V gene, CDR1 is LNHDA and CDR2 is SQIVND (reference sequence). This CDR3 contains 13 residues. The J segment lost 4 bases and the V segment lost 3 bases, leaving 3 bases of the junction unmatched. The chain is built from TRBV19 and TRBJ2-7, with 7 positions matching TRBD1. The clonotype comes from a woman in her twenties or thirties who had recovered from COVID-19. The sample taken for sequencing was PBMCs or T cells enriched from blood (not recorded which). CDR3 sequence: CASSIGTEYEQYF. DNA for the CDR3: TGTGCCAGTAGTATCGGGACAGAATACGAGCAGTACTTC.